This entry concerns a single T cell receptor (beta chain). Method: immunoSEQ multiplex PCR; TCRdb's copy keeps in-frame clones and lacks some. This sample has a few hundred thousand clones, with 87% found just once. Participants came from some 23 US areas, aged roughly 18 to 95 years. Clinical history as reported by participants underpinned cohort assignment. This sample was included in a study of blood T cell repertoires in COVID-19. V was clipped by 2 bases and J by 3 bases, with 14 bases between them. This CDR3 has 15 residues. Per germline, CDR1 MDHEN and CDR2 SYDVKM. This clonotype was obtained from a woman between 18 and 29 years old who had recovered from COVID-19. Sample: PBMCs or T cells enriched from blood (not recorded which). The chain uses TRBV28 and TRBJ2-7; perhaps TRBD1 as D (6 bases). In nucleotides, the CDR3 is TGTGCCAGCAGTTTAAGCGTTCAGGGGTACTACGAGCAGTACTTC. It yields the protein CASSLSVQGYYEQYF.